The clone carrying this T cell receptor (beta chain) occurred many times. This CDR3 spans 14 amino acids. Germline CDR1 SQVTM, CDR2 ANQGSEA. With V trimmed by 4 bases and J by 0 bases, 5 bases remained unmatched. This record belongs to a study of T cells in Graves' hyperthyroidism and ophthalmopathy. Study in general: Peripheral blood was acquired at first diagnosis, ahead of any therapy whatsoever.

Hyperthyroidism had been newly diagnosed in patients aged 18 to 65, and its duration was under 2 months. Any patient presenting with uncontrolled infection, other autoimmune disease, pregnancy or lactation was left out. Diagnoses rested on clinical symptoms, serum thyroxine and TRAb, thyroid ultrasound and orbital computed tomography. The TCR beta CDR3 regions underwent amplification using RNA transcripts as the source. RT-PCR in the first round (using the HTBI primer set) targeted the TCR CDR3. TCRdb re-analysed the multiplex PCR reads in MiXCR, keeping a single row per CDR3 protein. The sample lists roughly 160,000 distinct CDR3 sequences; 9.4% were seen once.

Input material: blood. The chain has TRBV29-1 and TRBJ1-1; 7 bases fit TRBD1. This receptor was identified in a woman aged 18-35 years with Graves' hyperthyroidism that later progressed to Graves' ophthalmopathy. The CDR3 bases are TGCAGCGTTGGGGACAGCACCATGAACACTGAAGCTTTCTTT. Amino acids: CSVGDSTMNTEAFF.